The 26 T cell receptor beta chains in this list originate from one sample, sequenced in a study of T-cell reconstitution after alpha-beta-depleted transplantation in children. The library targeted TCRbeta and was prepared with unique molecular identifiers. MiXCR was run by TCRdb on the PCR reads, yielding one entry per CDR3 protein. The sample has 780,000 or so distinct CDR3 sequences, roughly 15% seen once. Here the sequenced sample was PBMCs, mostly from graft donor cells, taken 360 days after TCRalphabeta/CD19-depleted stem cell transplant. The receptors stem from a male patient younger than 18 who had a stem cell transplant for acute lymphoblastic leukemia, so the T cells may come from the graft donor.

This clonotype appeared many times. The chain uses TRBV24-1 and TRBJ2-5; 9 positions match TRBD1. The CDR3 has 15 residues. The V segment lost 4 bases and the J segment 5 bases; nucleotides outside the gene matches: 7. Germline CDR1 and CDR2: KGHDR and SFDVKD. The CDR3 reads CATSEYRGRRETQYF. CDR3 nucleotides: TGTGCCACCAGTGAATACAGGGGGCGACGGGAGACCCAGTACTTC.

The table lists this clonotype with many counts. V is TRBV4-2 and J is TRBJ2-3; TRBD2 might be the D (5 bases). The germline V gene has CDR1 LGHNA and CDR2 YNFKEQ. The CDR3 length is 13 residues. V was pared by 1 base and J by 9 bases, with 11 bases between. As DNA, the CDR3 is TGTGCCAGCAGCCAAGGCCGGGAAGGGACGCAGTATTTT. Residues: CASSQGREGTQYF.

The rearrangement links TRBV5-1 to TRBJ2-2; D gene uncertain. Between the trimmed V and J ends, which lost 0 bases and 0 bases, there was a span of 15 bases. Germline loops: CDR1 SGHRS, CDR2 YFSETQ. This CDR3 contains 18 residues. For the CDR3, the DNA is TGCGCCAGCAGCTTGGAGGTCTTGCCCCCGTCGAACACCGGGGAGCTGTTTTTT. Protein sequence: CASSLEVLPPSNTGELFF.

In this sample, this clonotype turned up a few times. At one end the junction does not follow the germline gene, possibly because of a read error. The chain links TRBV2 to TRBJ2-7, with TRBD2 identical over 8 bases. Germline CDR1 and CDR2: SNHLY and FYNNEI. This CDR3 region has 10 residues. CDR3 bases: TGTGCCAGCAGTGAAGTAGCGGGGACATTC. It yields the protein CASSEVAGTF.

J is TRBJ1-2 and V is TRBV6-1; D is unclear. V dropped 6 bases and J dropped 5 bases, with 13 bases sitting between them. The V gene's germline CDR1 is MNHNS and CDR2 SASEGT. The CDR3 contains 13 residues. The CDR3 sequence: CASRRLGSYGYTF. In DNA form, the CDR3 reads TGTGCCAGCAGACGCCTAGGAAGTTATGGCTACACCTTC.

This clonotype was counted many times. The gene calls are TRBV9 and TRBJ2-7; 12 nucleotides align to TRBD2. J was trimmed by 2 bases and V by 3 bases; bases with no gene match: 3. This CDR3 region has 15 residues. CDR1 and CDR2 from the germline V gene are SGDLS and YYNGEE. This CDR3 reads CASSALAGGPYEQYF. CDR3 sequence (DNA): TGTGCCAGCAGCGCCCTAGCGGGAGGGCCCTACGAGCAGTACTTC.

The J gene is TRBJ2-7, the V gene TRBV29-1; D could derive from TRBD1 or TRBD2 (5 bases each). The germline V gene encodes CDR1 SQVTM and CDR2 ANQGSEA. V lost 1 base, J lost 6 bases, and 19 bases lay in between. The CDR3 consists of 15 residues. DNA of the CDR3: TGCAGCGTTGAAGCTCCCGGGACGGTGGGTCTCGAGCAGTACTTC. Encoded protein: CSVEAPGTVGLEQYF.

This clonotype was counted ten times or more. The gene calls are TRBV12-3 or TRBV12-4 and TRBJ2-5; possible D gene TRBD2, 6 bases. The V end was cut by 6 bases, the J end by 3 bases, with 14 bases between. The CDR3 covers 14 residues. The CDR3 bases are TGTGCCAGCAGCCTGGCGGGACCCAAAGAGACCCAGTACTTC. It is translated as CASSLAGPKETQYF.

This clonotype was picked up a small number of times. V gene TRBV29-1 combines with J gene TRBJ2-2; perhaps D is TRBD1 or TRBD2 (5 bases each). The germline gives CDR1 SQVTM, CDR2 ANQGSEA. V lost 7 bases to trimming and J lost 3 bases, with 12 bases between them. The CDR3 is 13 residues long. The CDR3 DNA is TGCAGCGCCGGGGCCAGATACACCGGGGAGCTGTTTTTT. Its protein product is CSAGARYTGELFF.

The rearrangement joins TRBV2 to TRBJ2-1; TRBD1 aligns across 8 bases. Losses at the gene ends were 7 bases for V and 0 bases for J; bases not matched to a gene: 11. Germline values: CDR1 SNHLY, CDR2 FYNNEI. This CDR3 contains 17 residues. As DNA, the CDR3 is TGTGCCAGCATCCTGACAGGGGCAGACAGCTCCTACAATGAGCAGTTCTTC. Translation gives CASILTGADSSYNEQFF.

V gene TRBV30 combines with J gene TRBJ2-7; TRBD2 is a possible D gene (6 bases). The CDR3 loop spans 14 amino acids. Trimming cost V 4 bases and J 2 bases, with 15 bases left between them. Germline-derived CDR1 and CDR2 are GTSNPN and SVGIG (reference sequence). The CDR3 loop is CAWTPGTSAYEQYF. Written as DNA, the CDR3 is TGTGCCTGGACCCCCGGGACTTCTGCCTACGAGCAGTACTTC.

V and J are TRBV19 and TRBJ1-2; 8 positions match TRBD1. The V gene end was trimmed by 6 bases and the J gene end by 4 bases; junction bases not matched to a gene: 7. The CDR3 consists of 14 residues. Germline CDR1 is LNHDA and CDR2 is SQIVND (reference sequence). The CDR3 coding sequence is TGTGCCAGTAGCGCGGGGACAGGCTCCTATGGCTACACCTTC. This codes for CASSAGTGSYGYTF.

This clonotype came up a few times. The gene calls are TRBV20-1 and TRBJ1-2; 10 nucleotides agree with TRBD1. Unmatched junction bases numbered 1, after V lost 4 bases and J lost 5 bases. This CDR3 has 12 residues. Germline CDR1 reads DFQATT; CDR2 reads SNEGSKA (reference sequence). CDR3 loop: CSATGQGYGYTF. DNA for the CDR3: TGCAGTGCTACGGGACAGGGGTATGGCTACACCTTC.

This clonotype was found a few times. This chain links TRBV7-9 with TRBJ2-3; 7 bases map to TRBD1. Germline assignment: CDR1 SEHNR and CDR2 FQNEAQ (reference sequence). The length of the CDR3 is 16 residues. V was clipped by 2 bases and J by 2 bases; unmatched bases: 7. CDR3 protein: CASSLWGQQYTDTQYF. CDR3 DNA: TGTGCCAGCAGCTTATGGGGACAGCAATACACAGATACGCAGTATTTT.

CDR3: CNAGGHESSYNEQFF. The CDR3 DNA sequence: TGCAACGCGGGGGGGCACGAGAGCTCCTACAATGAGCAGTTCTTC. The chain couples TRBV29-1 to TRBJ2-1; the match to TRBD2 covers 9 bases. This CDR3 comprises 15 residues. From germline, CDR1 is SQVTM and CDR2 ANQGSEA.

This clonotype was seen only a few times. This chain uses TRBV12-3 or TRBV12-4 with TRBJ2-7, with a tentative D call TRBD2 (5 bases). V was clipped by 2 bases and J by 0 bases, with 23 bases between them. The CDR3 covers 19 residues. The CDR3 sequence is CASSLYLRGLIHGSYEQYF. The CDR3 DNA reads TGTGCCAGCAGTTTATACTTGCGAGGACTTATTCACGGCTCCTACGAGCAGTACTTC.

This clonotype was seen more than once but under ten times. This chain connects TRBV29-1 to TRBJ2-1; D gene unclear. The CDR3 is made up of 13 amino acids. Germline loops: CDR1 SQVTM, CDR2 ANQGSEA. DNA of the CDR3: TGCAGTAGTTTGGACCGGATTAAGGGTGAGCAGTTCTTC. Its protein product is CSSLDRIKGEQFF.

The chain employs TRBV11-2 and TRBJ1-1; no definite D call. Germline lookup yields CDR1 SGHAT and CDR2 FQNNGV. This CDR3 has 14 amino acids. Trimming pared 5 bases from V and 5 bases from J, leaving 15 bases between. For the CDR3, the DNA is TGTGCCAGCAGCAGCAACTACTTCTGGACTGAAGCTTTCTTT. This sequence encodes CASSSNYFWTEAFF. The variable domain in full, completed from reference TRBV11-2 and TRBJ1-1, reads EAGVAQSPRYKIIEKRQSVAFWCNPISGHATLYWYQQILGQGPKLLIQFQNNGVVDDSQLPKDRFSAERLKGVDSTLKIQPAKLEDSAVYLCASSSNYFWTEAFFGQGTRLTVV.

The V and J genes are TRBV7-2 and TRBJ2-3, with TRBD2 matching 7 bases. The V gene's germline CDR1 is SGHTA and CDR2 FQGNSA. With V trimmed by 11 bases and J by 0 bases, 5 bases remained unmatched. The CDR3 has 13 amino acids. CDR3 protein: CAGRGVSTDTQYF. The CDR3 DNA is TGTGCCGGCCGGGGGGTAAGCACAGATACGCAGTATTTT.

The V and J genes are TRBV7-6 and TRBJ2-7; TRBD1 might be the D (5 bases). The V and J ends lost 2 bases and 3 bases respectively, with 20 bases between them. Germline lookup yields CDR1 SGHVS and CDR2 FNYEAQ. The CDR3 covers 17 residues. The CDR3 loop is CASSLNRPTARGYEQYF. As DNA, the CDR3 is TGTGCCAGCAGCTTAAATCGTCCGACAGCCCGAGGCTACGAGCAGTACTTC.

Ten or more counts support this clonotype. The chain recombines TRBV20-1 with TRBJ1-2; D might be TRBD1 (6 bases). The germline V gene has CDR1 DFQATT and CDR2 SNEGSKA (reference sequence). V was clipped by 5 bases and J by 0 bases, with 16 bases between them. CDR3 length equals 15 residues. The chain's CDR3 is CSAVPGQRTNYGYTF. The DNA of the CDR3 is TGCAGTGCTGTACCTGGACAGAGAACTAACTATGGCTACACCTTC.

This sequence joins TRBV6-5 and TRBJ2-7; 12 bases line up with TRBD2. Trimming removed 4 bases from V and 6 bases from J; junction bases left unmatched: 13. Germline CDR1 is MNHEY and CDR2 is SVGAGI. The CDR3 is 17 residues long. The CDR3: CASSFRLAGDRRGEQYF. The DNA for the CDR3 is TGTGCCAGCAGTTTCAGACTAGCGGGAGATAGAAGAGGCGAGCAGTACTTC.

This clonotype was recorded a few times. This CDR3 is CATSDLFGTYTDTQYF. The CDR3 nucleotides read TGTGCCACCAGTGATTTGTTCGGGACTTACACAGATACGCAGTATTTT. This chain links TRBV24-1 with TRBJ2-3, with a possible D match to TRBD2 (6 bases). Deletions cut 0 bases from V and 2 bases from J, with 11 bases between. The CDR3 consists of 16 residues. The germline V gene encodes CDR1 KGHDR and CDR2 SFDVKD.

This clonotype was counted at least ten times. The CDR3 DNA sequence: TGTGCCAGCAGTTTTCGTCCCAGGGGCAACGAGCAGTACTTC. Translated: CASSFRPRGNEQYF. The rearrangement joins TRBV12-3 or TRBV12-4 to TRBJ2-7, with D possibly matching TRBD1 (6 bases). This CDR3 is 14 amino acids long. The germline V and J ends were trimmed by 3 bases and 5 bases, with 14 bases remaining between them.

The chain is built from TRBV11-1 and TRBJ2-3; a weak D match, TRBD2 (10 bases). The CDR3 loop spans 19 amino acids. Germline assignment: CDR1 SGHAT and CDR2 FQDESV (reference sequence). V lost 5 bases, J lost 5 bases, and 29 bases lay in between. The DNA for the CDR3 is TGTGCCAGCAGCAAGGGACAGGGCCTGATACTAGCGGGACGAGATACGCAGTATTTT. The encoded protein is CASSKGQGLILAGRDTQYF.

This chain uses TRBV27 with TRBJ1-4; 7 bases match TRBD1. The CDR3 runs to 19 residues. Per the germline V gene, CDR1 is MNHEY and CDR2 is SMNVEV (reference sequence). The V and J ends lost 5 bases and 4 bases, in that order; junction bases with no gene match: 19. CDR3: CASSDFEQGRKEFNEKLFF. In DNA, the CDR3 is TGTGCCAGCAGTGATTTCGAACAGGGGAGGAAGGAGTTTAATGAAAAACTGTTTTTT.